Listed below are T cell receptor beta chains from one sample, sequenced in a study of vaccination effects on CD4 cells after COVID-19. The antigens of these receptors remain unknown. Method: immunoSEQ multiplex PCR; TCRdb's copy keeps in-frame clones and lacks some. The repertoire holds about 50,000 clones, with about 70% as singletons. The sequencing used CD4+ T cells from PBMCs cultured with HCoV-OC43 spike peptides, collected after COVID-19 vaccination. Receptor source: a human donor who received a COVID-19 vaccine. Both conserved end residues are part of each CDR3. The order of the fields is D gene, J gene, clone size, V gene, CDR3 protein, CDR3 DNA. A D gene is named only where the DNA matches it firmly. Clone size is stated in some rows and not others, as once, few, many or a class when expanded.

- | TRBJ1-2 | - | TRBV29-1 | CSVEDTDTRLGGYTF | TGCAGCGTTGAAGATACGGACACCCGCCTTGGTGGCTACACCTTC
TRBD1 | TRBJ1-1 | - | TRBV27 | CASSMTGFNTEAFF | TGTGCCAGCAGTATGACAGGGTTTAACACTGAAGCTTTCTTT
TRBD1 | TRBJ2-7 | - | TRBV10-3 | CAIRQGAYEQYF | TGTGCCATCAGGCAGGGGGCCTACGAGCAGTACTTC
- | TRBJ1-2 | - | TRBV6-5 | CASQMNREGYTF | TGTGCCAGCCAGATGAACAGGGAAGGCTACACCTTC
TRBD1 | TRBJ2-3 | - | TRBV30 | CAWSYLGQGATDTQYF | TGTGCCTGGAGTTATTTGGGGCAGGGGGCAACAGATACGCAGTATTTT
- | TRBJ2-1 | - | TRBV6-6 | CASSPPVAYNEQFF | TGTGCCAGCAGCCCTCCGGTGGCCTACAATGAGCAGTTCTTC
- | TRBJ2-2 | - | TRBV7-9 | CASSLAKVGSTGELFF | TGTGCCAGCAGCTTAGCCAAGGTAGGGAGCACCGGGGAGCTGTTTTTT
- | TRBJ1-1 | few | TRBV29-1 | CSVTLVGPRNTEAFF | TGCAGCGTTACCCTAGTTGGGCCAAGGAACACTGAAGCTTTCTTT
TRBD1 | TRBJ1-1 | - | TRBV18 | CASSPGDSPYTEAFF | TGTGCCAGCTCACCCGGGGACAGTCCTTACACTGAAGCTTTCTTT
- | TRBJ2-3 | - | TRBV10-1 | CASNFGGTDTQYF | TGCGCCAGCAATTTTGGGGGGACAGATACGCAGTATTTT
TRBD1 | TRBJ2-7 | - | TRBV6-1 | CASSAGTGFPLYEQYF | TGTGCCAGCAGTGCCGGGACAGGGTTCCCACTCTACGAGCAGTACTTC